This T cell receptor (beta chain) originates from a study of Graves' ophthalmopathy and Graves' hyperthyroidism. For the study at large: Ahead of any treatment, peripheral blood was obtained at the initial diagnosis.

Amplification targeted the TCR beta CDR3 regions, with RNA transcripts as the source material. An opening RT-PCR round employed HTBI primers and preceded a second-round multiplex PCR. In TCRdb, the multiplex PCR reads were re-called with MiXCR into one record per CDR3 protein. This table has approximately 640,000 distinct CDR3 sequences, over 40% appearing once. This clonotype was seen repeatedly, ten times or more. V lost 5 bases and J 2 bases, leaving 7 bases between the germline ends. This CDR3 contains 14 residues. Germline values: CDR1 SGHTA, CDR2 FQGNSA. This chain uses TRBV7-2 with TRBJ1-6, with D hard to call. The TCR sequence derives from an adult man with Graves' ophthalmopathy. Sequenced input: peripheral blood. CDR3 in amino acids: CASSRAPYNSPLHF. The DNA for the CDR3 is TGTGCCAGCAGCCGAGCACCCTATAATTCACCCCTCCACTTT.